Presented here are 14 T cell receptor beta chains from one specimen sequenced in a study of preoperative IRX-2 immunotherapy in early breast cancer. Libraries were prepared by immunoSEQ multiplex PCR; TCRdb keeps only in-frame clonotypes and omits some of them. This sample has 34,000 or so clones, with about 95% found just once. As to treatment: preoperative locoregional IRX-2 cytokine immunotherapy. Sampling was performed from a patient treated with IRX-2 immunotherapy. Source of these receptors: a human donor with breast cancer.

The gene calls are TRBV5-6 and TRBJ2-7; 9 nucleotides agree with TRBD1. Germline lookup yields CDR1 SGHDT and CDR2 YYEEEE. This CDR3 spans 15 amino acids. After removal of 4 bases from V and 2 bases from J, the junction contained 7 bases not matched to a gene. CDR3 loop: CASSRGQGSAYEQYF. The CDR3 DNA is TGTGCCAGCAGCCGGGGACAGGGATCAGCCTACGAGCAGTACTTC.

A few counts support this clone. V gene TRBV9 combines with J gene TRBJ2-7; D may be TRBD1 (5 bases). The CDR3 has 13 amino acids. Germline CDR1 is SGDLS and CDR2 is YYNGEE. Trimming pared 3 bases from V and 2 bases from J, leaving 9 bases between. The CDR3 DNA follows: TGTGCCAGCAGCGGGCAGGGTGCCTACGAGCAGTACTTC. This sequence encodes CASSGQGAYEQYF.

The genes are TRBV7-8 and TRBJ2-7; no clear D. V was shortened by 1 base and J by 0 bases, with 16 bases between the two germline ends. The CDR3 totals 17 residues. Looked up from germline, CDR1 is SGHVS and CDR2 is FQNEAQ. This CDR3 reads CASSLERGPELSYEQYF. CDR3 bases: TGTGCCAGCAGCTTAGAACGAGGCCCAGAACTCTCCTACGAGCAGTACTTC.

The V gene is TRBV4-2, the J gene TRBJ2-5; perhaps D is TRBD1 or TRBD2 (5 bases each). The CDR3 covers 13 residues. V lost 1 base to trimming and J lost 13 bases, with 16 bases between them. Germline assignment: CDR1 LGHNA and CDR2 YNFKEQ. As DNA, the CDR3 is TGTGCCAGCAGCCAAGGTCGAGGGGACGAACGGTACTTC. This sequence encodes CASSQGRGDERYF.

The chain employs TRBV29-1 and TRBJ2-5; 9 bases map to TRBD1. The V gene's germline CDR1 is SQVTM and CDR2 ANQGSEA. Germline trimming cut 4 bases from V and 4 bases from J; bases unmatched to any gene: 4. CDR3 length: 13 amino acids. As DNA, the CDR3 is TGCAGCGTTGTTACAGGGGGCACAGAGACCCAGTACTTC. This encodes CSVVTGGTETQYF.

CDR3 sequence: CASSVEGGGPPDTQYF. In nucleotides, the CDR3 is TGTGCCAGCAGCGTAGAAGGCGGGGGGCCCCCAGATACGCAGTATTTT. The chain is built from TRBV9 and TRBJ2-3; 8 bases are shared with TRBD2. Trimming removed 0 bases from V and 4 bases from J; junction bases left unmatched: 7. The CDR3 extends over 16 amino acids. Germline lookup yields CDR1 SGDLS and CDR2 YYNGEE.

CDR3: CATSNRTGGGGYGYTF. The CDR3 DNA sequence: TGTGCCACCAGCAATCGGACAGGGGGCGGGGGGTATGGCTACACCTTC. The chain joins TRBV15 to TRBJ1-2; the match to TRBD1 covers 11 bases. CDR1 and CDR2 from the germline V gene are LNHNV and YYDKDF (reference sequence). The CDR3 covers 16 residues. J lost 5 bases, V lost 4 bases, and 9 bases had no gene match.

This clone appeared a single time. The gene calls are TRBV7-2 and TRBJ1-3; D ambiguous. The CDR3 consists of 18 residues. V was cut by 2 bases and J by 0 bases, with 17 bases left in between. From germline, CDR1 is SGHTA and CDR2 FQGNSA. The CDR3 sequence: CASSLRFTPRSSGNTIYF. Written as DNA, the CDR3 is TGTGCCAGCAGCTTAAGGTTTACGCCAAGGAGCTCTGGAAACACCATATATTTT. Full variable domain (missing parts from reference TRBV7-2 and TRBJ1-3): GAGVSQSPSNKVTEKGKDVELRCDPISGHTALYWYRQSLGQGLEFLIYFQGNSAPDKSGLPSDRFSAERTGGSVSTLTIQRTQQEDSAVYLCASSLRFTPRSSGNTIYFGEGSWLTVV.

The chain has TRBV6-5 and TRBJ1-1; D is possibly TRBD1 (5 bases). The CDR3 consists of 15 residues. V lost 5 bases to trimming and J lost 0 bases, with 13 bases between them. CDR1 and CDR2 (germline): MNHEY, SVGAGI. CDR3 residues: CASSVYRTLNTEAFF. The CDR3 region has the DNA TGTGCCAGCAGTGTATACAGGACCCTGAACACTGAAGCTTTCTTT.

The J gene is TRBJ2-5, the V gene TRBV5-4, with D perhaps TRBD1 (6 bases). CDR1 is SGHNT and CDR2 is YYREEE in the germline V gene (reference sequence). This CDR3 region has 16 residues. The ends were cut back, 2 bases at V and 3 bases at J, with 17 bases in the middle. The CDR3: CASSLMGASPEETQYF. CDR3 coding DNA: TGTGCCAGCAGCTTAATGGGGGCCTCTCCTGAAGAGACCCAGTACTTC.

This rearrangement joins TRBV6-5 to TRBJ2-7, with 13 bases aligning to TRBD2. From germline, CDR1 is MNHEY and CDR2 SVGAGI. Germline trimming cut 6 bases from V and 2 bases from J; bases unmatched to any gene: 4. The CDR3 runs to 15 residues. CDR3 region: CASSMTSGRTYEQYF. The CDR3 DNA reads TGTGCCAGCAGCATGACTAGCGGGAGGACCTACGAGCAGTACTTC.

This chain connects TRBV6-5 to TRBJ1-4; D may be TRBD1 (5 bases). Germline V gene sequence: CDR1 MNHEY, CDR2 SVGAGI. The germline V and J ends were trimmed by 9 bases and 2 bases, with 16 bases remaining between them. The CDR3 spans 15 residues. CDR3 in DNA: TGTGCCAGTAGAGACAGTTATAAGACTAATGAAAAACTGTTTTTT. Protein sequence: CASRDSYKTNEKLFF.

The rearrangement uses TRBV5-1 and TRBJ2-4; 10 bases match TRBD1. This CDR3 comprises 20 residues. The ends lost 2 bases at V and 0 bases at J; junction bases unmatched: 14. Germline lookup yields CDR1 SGHRS and CDR2 YFSETQ. The CDR3 coding sequence is TGCGCCAGCAGCTTTTCCGGGACAGGGGCCCCGGGGCGAGCCAAAAACATTCAGTACTTC. This encodes CASSFSGTGAPGRAKNIQYF.

J is TRBJ2-3 and V is TRBV7-9; D is possibly TRBD2 (5 bases). The germline CDR1 and CDR2 sequences are SEHNR and FQNEAQ (reference sequence). The length of the CDR3 is 16 residues. V lost 4 bases and J lost 1, with 15 bases in between. CDR3 amino acids: CASSSKLDLGTDTQYF. The CDR3 DNA reads TGTGCCAGCAGCTCAAAACTAGATTTAGGCACAGATACGCAGTATTTT.